This TCR beta chain originates from a study of cytomegalovirus exposure and HLA in healthy donors. Study-wide points: When analyzed later, a missense DCLRE1C variant was found to be linked to TCR beta V- and J-gene trimming.

Trimming left V 5 bases short and J 5 bases short, with 13 bases between. The germline V gene has CDR1 SGHTA and CDR2 FQGTGA. The CDR3 extends over 13 amino acids. A remark on this clone: Its antigen remains unknown.

Primers: 60 Vbeta forward and 13 Jbeta reverse. The method was immunoSEQ multiplex PCR; TCRdb's version includes in-frame clones alone and lacks a portion of them. This table holds about 96,000 clones, under 65% found once. The specimen was PBMCs. V is TRBV7-3 and J is TRBJ2-7, with D maybe TRBD1 (8 bases). The receptor comes from a man in his sixties in good health and CMV-seronegative. The chain's CDR3 is CASSNRGGDEQYF. The DNA of the CDR3 is TGTGCCAGCAGCAACAGGGGGGGCGACGAGCAGTACTTC.